The entry that follows covers one T cell receptor (beta chain) sequence. What it recognizes is unknown. The data derive from a study of cytomegalovirus exposure and HLA in healthy donors. The CDR3 runs to 16 residues. Unmatched junction bases numbered 7, after V lost 5 bases and J lost 5 bases. The germline gives CDR1 SEHNR, CDR2 FQNEAQ (reference sequence). Primers: 60 Vbeta forward and 13 Jbeta reverse. Measured with immunoSEQ multiplex PCR; TCRdb has only the in-frame clones, and not every one. Found here are roughly 86,000 clones, about 70% of them singletons; the top ten hold about 8%. Study results and caveats: The study had only CMV serostatus as immune exposure information. The Asian-associated ancestry cluster reportedly had fewer N-insertions than the approximately 610-donor mean in a later analysis. Association of a missense DCLRE1C variant with TCR beta V- and J-gene trimming was reported in a later analysis.

The sequenced sample was PBMCs. This clonotype originated in a man aged 55-75 years in good health and CMV-seronegative. V gene TRBV7-9 combines with J gene TRBJ2-2; 11 bases are a match to TRBD1. The CDR3 DNA reads as TGTGCCAGCAGCCCAGGGACAGGGGGAAGAACCGGGGAGCTGTTTTTT. Protein sequence: CASSPGTGGRTGELFF.